The 8 T cell receptor beta chains listed next were all sequenced from one sample in a study of control samples from healthy donors and cancer patients. This table comes from immunoSEQ multiplex PCR, and its TCRdb copy is limited to in-frame clones, with some not included. This table holds tens of thousands of clones, about 88% found once. What was sequenced was blood. The receptors were gathered from a woman aged 65 to 85 in good health.

DNA for the CDR3: TGCGCCAGCAGCGAGGGGCCTGGAAACACCATATATTTT. Its protein product is CASSEGPGNTIYF. V and J are TRBV5-1 and TRBJ1-3; TRBD1 might be the D (5 bases). Germline V CDR1 and CDR2: SGHRS, YFSETQ. Trimming shortened V by 4 bases and J by 2 bases, and 7 bases separated the two germline ends. This CDR3 has 13 residues.

This chain links TRBV6-6 with TRBJ1-1; perhaps TRBD1 as D (5 bases). Deletions cut 7 bases from V and 2 bases from J, with 14 bases between. From germline, CDR1 is MNHNY and CDR2 SVGAGI (reference sequence). This CDR3 is 14 amino acids long. CDR3: CASKTGELNTEAFF. CDR3 DNA sequence: TGTGCCAGCAAAACGGGGGAACTAAACACTGAAGCTTTCTTT.

The V call is TRBV10-3, the J call TRBJ1-2; 7 positions match TRBD1. Germline loops: CDR1 ENHRY, CDR2 SYGVKD. Losses at the gene ends were 6 bases for V and 2 bases for J; bases not matched to a gene: 15. The CDR3 has 17 amino acids. The CDR3 nucleotides read TGTGCCATCAGACTCTCCCCGCGGACAGGCCCAAACTATGGCTACACCTTC. Amino acid sequence: CAIRLSPRTGPNYGYTF.

The chain employs TRBV30 and TRBJ2-5; D possibly corresponds to TRBD2 (6 bases). The germline gives CDR1 GTSNPN, CDR2 SVGIG (reference sequence). This CDR3 is 13 amino acids long. The V end was cut by 2 bases, the J end by 5 bases, with 12 bases between. The CDR3 here is CAWSLGLTETQYF. CDR3 nucleotides: TGTGCCTGGAGTCTGGGACTTACCGAGACCCAGTACTTC.

The chain combines TRBV19 with TRBJ2-7; D may be TRBD2 (5 bases). The CDR3 consists of 14 residues. Germline V gives CDR1 LNHDA, CDR2 SQIVND (reference sequence). Trimming stripped 1 base from V and 5 bases from J, with 12 bases between. In DNA form, the CDR3 reads TGTGCCAGTAGTATAGGAGGGATCTCAAACGAGCAGTACTTC. Translating gives CASSIGGISNEQYF. Based on the CDR3 plus reference TRBV19 and TRBJ2-7, the full variable domain is DGGITQSPKYLFRKEGQNVTLSCEQNLNHDAMYWYRQDPGQGLRLIYYSQIVNDFQKGDIAEGYSVSREKKESFPLTVTSAQKNPTAFYLCASSIGGISNEQYFGPGTRLTVT.

Written as DNA, the CDR3 is TGTGCCTGGAGTGTACAAAACGATTCACCCCTCCACTTT. Translation gives CAWSVQNDSPLHF. V is TRBV30 and J is TRBJ1-6; no definite D call. This CDR3 region has 13 residues. V lost 0 bases and J 8 bases, leaving 8 bases between the germline ends. Germline V lookup: CDR1 GTSNPN, CDR2 SVGIG (reference sequence).

This chain joins TRBV6-2 or TRBV6-3 and TRBJ2-1; TRBD2 matches at 8 bases. Germline V lookup: CDR1 MNHEY, CDR2 SVGEGT. V shed 4 bases and J 15 bases; nucleotides not matched to a gene: 11. The CDR3 spans 13 residues. The CDR3 DNA follows: TGTGCCAGCAGTTTTGCGGCCGGGAGGGCCCTGTTCTTC. Translating it yields CASSFAAGRALFF.

This chain uses TRBV19 with TRBJ1-5; the D gene is possibly TRBD1 (5 bases). V was pared by 5 bases and J by 2 bases, with 10 bases between. Looked up from germline, CDR1 is LNHDA and CDR2 is SQIVND (reference sequence). The CDR3 has 14 residues. The CDR3 coding sequence is TGTGCCAGTAGTCCTGGAGGGGGCAATCAGCCCCAGCATTTT. This sequence encodes CASSPGGGNQPQHF.